The clone carrying this TCR beta chain rates as medium-sized. These data belong to a study of blood T cell repertoires in COVID-19. The assay was immunoSEQ multiplex PCR, and TCRdb's table has in-frame clones only and misses some. The repertoire holds roughly 150,000 clones, with approximately 80% as singletons. Germline V gene data show CDR1 as KGHSH and CDR2 as LQKENI. J lost 1 base, V lost 2 bases, and 3 bases had no gene match. This CDR3 has 16 amino acids. This TCR was recovered from a man aged 70 or older who had recovered from COVID-19. This chain uses TRBV18 with TRBJ2-1; the match to TRBD2 covers 9 bases. The specimen was peripheral blood. This CDR3 reads CASSPGSGRSYNEQFF. The CDR3 DNA reads as TGTGCCAGCTCACCAGGGAGCGGGAGGTCCTACAATGAGCAGTTCTTC.